This T cell receptor beta chain was profiled in a study of CD4 T cells in relation to SARS-CoV-2 and coronaviruses. About the research overall: PBMCs were cultured with antigen for approximately nine days before TCR beta sequencing. The HLA restriction of the shared crossreactive spike epitopes was mapped.

CD4+ T cells from unexposed donors were obtained before the COVID-19 pandemic (2011-2018). The cells were cultured for 9 to 11 days before CD4+ T cells were isolated. The table lists this clone with a few counts. The antigen remains unidentified. The CDR3 is 16 residues long. From germline, CDR1 is SGHVS and CDR2 FQNEAQ. V was clipped by 1 base and J by 1 base, with 13 bases between them. Clones were read by immunoSEQ multiplex PCR, and TCRdb kept only the in-frame ones, dropping some. The table has just under 20,000 clones, 74% seen once; the top ten hold 20% to 25%. The TCR comes from a human donor in good health. The rearrangement links TRBV7-8 to TRBJ1-1; D perhaps matches TRBD1 (6 bases). Sequences were obtained from CD4+ T cells from PBMCs, cultured in vitro. The DNA of the CDR3 is TGTGCCAGCAGCTTAGGCAGGGGCATCGGGAACACTGAAGCTTTCTTT. It translates to CASSLGRGIGNTEAFF.